Here is one TCR beta chain with its context. This sample stems from a study of blood T cell repertoires in COVID-19. Study information: Material from acute and convalescent COVID-19 was sourced from the United States, Italy and Spain.

The table came from immunoSEQ multiplex PCR; TCRdb's copy has only in-frame clones and leaves some out. Of 70,000 to 90,000 clones in the sample, approximately 90% are singletons; the top ten hold around 1%. Trimming removed 5 bases from V and 7 bases from J; junction bases left unmatched: 15. Germline CDR1 SGHRS, CDR2 YFSETQ. This CDR3 region has 15 residues. This TCR came from a woman in her 50s with acute COVID-19. The chain combines TRBV5-1 with TRBJ2-7, with TRBD1 matching 7 bases. The specimen sequenced was PBMCs or T cells enriched from blood (not recorded which). CDR3 sequence reads: CASSQGEAMLREQYF. CDR3 nucleotide sequence: TGCGCCAGCAGTCAGGGGGAAGCTATGCTACGAGAGCAGTACTTC.